These 4 T cell receptor beta chains were sequenced from one sample in a study of shared T cell receptors in the human thymus. The data were produced by immunoSEQ multiplex PCR, yet TCRdb's version contains in-frame clones alone and is incomplete. This sample has more than 300,000 clones, with about 95% found just once. Sequenced input: thymocytes. These receptors were collected from a human donor.

This clone was counted once. This rearrangement joins TRBV7-9 to TRBJ2-7, with TRBD1 identical over 10 bases. Germline values: CDR1 SEHNR, CDR2 FQNEAQ (reference sequence). The CDR3 has 16 residues. J gave up 2 bases and V 1 base, and 5 bases lay outside the gene matches. CDR3 DNA sequence: TGTGCCAGCAGCTTAGGGAGGACAGGGGGTACCTACGAGCAGTACTTC. It specifies CASSLGRTGGTYEQYF. Based on the CDR3 plus reference TRBV7-9 and TRBJ2-7, the full variable domain is DTGVSQNPRHKITKRGQNVTFRCDPISEHNRLYWYRQTLGQGPEFLTYFQNEAQLEKSRLLSDRFSAERPKGSFSTLEIQRTEQGDSAMYLCASSLGRTGGTYEQYFGPGTRLTVT.

The V and J genes are TRBV4-2 and TRBJ2-7; possibly TRBD1 or TRBD2 for D (5 bases each). CDR1 and CDR2 from the germline V gene are LGHNA and YNFKEQ. V was trimmed by 1 base and J by 0 bases, leaving 13 bases between them. The CDR3 loop spans 16 amino acids. The CDR3 here is CASSQGVGASSYEQYF. The CDR3, as DNA: TGTGCCAGCAGCCAAGGGGTCGGGGCTAGCTCCTACGAGCAGTACTTC.

V gene TRBV14 combines with J gene TRBJ2-5; TRBD2 might be the D (5 bases). The germline V gene encodes CDR1 SGHDN and CDR2 FVKESK. CDR3 size: 19 residues. The V end was cut by 0 bases, the J end by 2 bases, with 22 bases between. The DNA for the CDR3 is TGTGCCAGCAGCCAAGATAGGAAGTCGGCTAGCCCTCGGCAAGAGACCCAGTACTTC. Translating gives CASSQDRKSASPRQETQYF. Combining the CDR3 with reference TRBV14 and TRBJ2-5 gives the whole variable domain EAGVTQFPSHSVIEKGQTVTLRCDPISGHDNLYWYRRVMGKEIKFLLHFVKESKQDESGMPNNRFLAERTGGTYSTLKVQPAELEDSGVYFCASSQDRKSASPRQETQYFGPGTRLLVL.

For this clone: Different DNA sequences within this sample yield the same CDR3. CDR3 sequence reads: CASSTNGPSYNEQFF. The CDR3 DNA follows: TGTGCCAGCAGCACAAACGGACCCTCCTACAATGAGCAGTTCTTC. The J gene is TRBJ2-1, the V gene TRBV21-1. TRBV21-1 constitutes a pseudogene. CDR3 length equals 15 residues.